A single sample gave rise to the 12 T cell receptor beta chains below, sequenced in a study of shared clonotypes between healthy human individuals. The data were produced by immunoSEQ multiplex PCR, yet TCRdb's version contains in-frame clones alone and is incomplete. The table records about 2.4 million clones, 93% of them present only once. Input material: naive CD4+ T cells from PBMCs. The subset is: CD45RA+ positively selected. The receptors derive from a man aged 18 to 29 in good health. Some clones in this sample may be carry-over from other donors' samples.

This chain uses TRBV21-1 with TRBJ1-2; the table's D call of TRBD1 was not tested on the DNA. TRBV21-1 is a pseudogene locus. This CDR3 region has 18 residues. CDR3 sequence: CASSKNQGPGQPNYGYTF. As DNA, the CDR3 is TGTGCCAGCAGCAAAAATCAAGGCCCGGGACAGCCTAACTATGGCTACACCTTC.

With regard to this clone: Additional DNA sequences in this sample encode the identical CDR3. V usage is TRBV9 and J usage is TRBJ2-3; D unresolved. Trimming stripped 0 bases from V and 4 bases from J, with 6 bases between. This CDR3 is 13 amino acids long. Germline CDR1 is SGDLS and CDR2 is YYNGEE. CDR3 loop: CASSVGPSDTQYF. Here the CDR3 DNA reads TGTGCCAGCAGCGTAGGACCGTCAGATACGCAGTATTTT.

The rearrangement uses TRBV5-1 and TRBJ2-3, with TRBD2 matching 13 bases. Trimming removed 4 bases from V and 6 bases from J; junction bases left unmatched: 11. The length of the CDR3 is 17 residues. CDR1 is SGHRS, CDR2 YFSETQ, per germline. DNA of the CDR3: TGCGCCAGCAGCGGGGCGGGACTAGCGGGATCTCTGGATACGCAGTATTTT. Translated: CASSGAGLAGSLDTQYF.

The chain recombines TRBV28 with TRBJ2-1; TRBD2 matches at 14 bases. CDR1 is MDHEN, CDR2 SYDVKM, per germline. The CDR3 is 15 amino acids. J lost 10 bases, V lost 7 bases, and 9 bases had no gene match. The CDR3 coding sequence is TGTGCCAGCACCATACCGGGACTAGCGGGAGTCGAGCAGTTCTTC. It yields the protein CASTIPGLAGVEQFF. Drawing the rest from reference TRBV28 and TRBJ2-1, the complete variable domain is DVKVTQSSRYLVKRTGEKVFLECVQDMDHENMFWYRQDPGLGLRLIYFSYDVKMKEKGDIPEGYSVSREKKERFSLILESASTNQTSMYLCASTIPGLAGVEQFFGPGTRLTVL.

This clone was recorded only once. The chain couples TRBV7-2 to TRBJ1-2, with TRBD1 matching over 10 bases. The CDR3 is 14 residues long. Germline CDR1 is SGHTA and CDR2 is FQGNSA. Trimming at V came to 5 bases and at J to 9 bases, leaving 9 bases not matched to a gene. CDR3 DNA sequence: TGTGCCAGCAGCGAGACAGGGGGCGCGGTGAGCTACACCTTC. Protein product: CASSETGGAVSYTF.

A word on this clone: This sample also contains other DNA sequences that code for the same CDR3. The chain employs TRBV9 and TRBJ2-5; 9 positions agree with TRBD2. The germline CDR1 and CDR2 sequences are SGDLS and YYNGEE. The V segment lost 0 bases and the J segment 1 base; nucleotides outside the gene matches: 1. The CDR3 spans 15 residues. The chain's CDR3 is CASSVGGLAQETQYF. CDR3 bases: TGTGCCAGCAGCGTAGGGGGACTAGCCCAAGAGACCCAGTACTTC.

The gene calls are TRBV12-5 and TRBJ2-3; TRBD2 matches 7 bases. The germline gives CDR1 LGHNT, CDR2 FRNRAP. The CDR3 loop spans 10 amino acids. Germline trimming cut 9 bases from V and 7 bases from J; bases unmatched to any gene: 1. CDR3 sequence: CASGGNTQYF. Here the CDR3 DNA reads TGTGCTAGCGGGGGGAATACGCAGTATTTT.

The gene calls are TRBV7-2 and TRBJ1-2, with TRBD1 as a possible D gene (6 bases). Deletions cut 5 bases from V and 8 bases from J, with 15 bases between. CDR3 size: 13 residues. Germline V gene lookup returns CDR1 SGHTA and CDR2 FQGNSA. The CDR3 region is CASSKRGGDGYTF. CDR3 in DNA: TGTGCCAGCAGCAAAAGGGGGGGCGACGGCTACACCTTC.

The chain uses TRBV5-1 and TRBJ2-3, with 9 bases matching TRBD2. The CDR3 runs 17 residues. J lost 3 bases, V lost 3 bases, and 11 bases had no gene match. Germline values: CDR1 SGHRS, CDR2 YFSETQ. CDR3 sequence (DNA): TGCGCCAGCAGCTCGACTAGCGGCGACCCTGGGACAGATACGCAGTATTTT. Encoded protein: CASSSTSGDPGTDTQYF. The whole variable domain, filled in from reference TRBV5-1 and TRBJ2-3, reads KAGVTQTPRYLIKTRGQQVTLSCSPISGHRSVSWYQQTPGQGLQFLFEYFSETQRNKGNFPGRFSGRQFSNSRSEMNVSTLELGDSALYLCASSSTSGDPGTDTQYFGPGTRLTVL.

The rearrangement joins TRBV6-6 to TRBJ2-7; weak D call: TRBD2 (5 bases). V was pared by 5 bases and J by 3 bases, with 17 bases between. Germline CDR1 is MNHNY and CDR2 is SVGAGI (reference sequence). There are 15 residues in the CDR3. In DNA, the CDR3 is TGTGCCAGCAGTCAAGGCACCTTAGGGAGCTACGAGCAGTACTTC. Translated: CASSQGTLGSYEQYF.

The chain uses TRBV7-8 and TRBJ1-1; weak D call: TRBD1 (5 bases). The CDR3 spans 15 residues. Trimming stripped 5 bases from V and 0 bases from J, with 13 bases between. The germline V gene encodes CDR1 SGHVS and CDR2 FQNEAQ. This CDR3 is CASSNHRQLNTEAFF. The CDR3 DNA follows: TGTGCCAGCAGCAACCACCGACAGTTGAACACTGAAGCTTTCTTT.

The chain has TRBV5-1 and TRBJ1-6, with TRBD1 identical over 7 bases. This CDR3 is 14 amino acids long. The V segment lost 7 bases and the J segment 4 bases; nucleotides outside the gene matches: 5. Germline CDR1 is SGHRS and CDR2 is YFSETQ. For the CDR3, the DNA is TGCGCCAGCCAGGGGGACCTTTATAATTCACCCCTCCACTTT. Encoded protein: CASQGDLYNSPLHF.